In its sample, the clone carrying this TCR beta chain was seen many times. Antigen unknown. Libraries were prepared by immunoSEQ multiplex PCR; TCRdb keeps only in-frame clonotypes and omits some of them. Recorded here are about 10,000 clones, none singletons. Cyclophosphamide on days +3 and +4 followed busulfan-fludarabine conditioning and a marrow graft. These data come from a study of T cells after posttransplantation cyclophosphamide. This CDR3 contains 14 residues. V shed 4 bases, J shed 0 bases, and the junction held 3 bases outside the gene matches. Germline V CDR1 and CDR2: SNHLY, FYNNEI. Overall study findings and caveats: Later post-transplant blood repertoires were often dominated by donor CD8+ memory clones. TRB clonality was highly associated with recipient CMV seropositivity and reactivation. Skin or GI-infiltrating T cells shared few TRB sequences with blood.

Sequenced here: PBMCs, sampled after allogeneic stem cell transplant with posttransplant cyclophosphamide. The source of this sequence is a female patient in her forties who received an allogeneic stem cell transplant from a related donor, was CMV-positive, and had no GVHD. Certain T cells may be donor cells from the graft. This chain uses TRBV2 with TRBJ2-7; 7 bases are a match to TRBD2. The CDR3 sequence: CASSGRGSSYEQYF. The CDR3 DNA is TGTGCCAGCAGTGGGCGGGGGAGCTCCTACGAGCAGTACTTC.